These 30 T cell receptor beta chains were sequenced from one sample in a study of CD8 T cells in ankylosing spondylitis. TCRdb passed the 5' RACE reads through MiXCR, listing each CDR3 protein once. Of 150,000 to 200,000 distinct CDR3 sequences in the sample, under 15% were seen once. Sample: blood, either unsorted or a sorted T cell fraction (not recorded which). These receptor sequences come from a female donor with ankylosing spondylitis or in good health (not recorded which).

This clonotype was observed at least ten times. The chain links TRBV7-2 to TRBJ2-1, with D possibly matching TRBD2 (6 bases). The germline V gene has CDR1 SGHTA and CDR2 FQGNSA. CDR3 length equals 17 residues. The V end was cut by 6 bases, the J end by 1 base, with 19 bases between. CDR3 bases: TGTGCCAGCAGGAGGATTTGGGGGGAGCGGTCCTACAATGAGCAGTTCTTC. Translated: CASRRIWGERSYNEQFF.

This clonotype was seen many times. The rearrangement links TRBV11-2 to TRBJ2-7; 9 bases line up with TRBD1. Germline V gene data show CDR1 as SGHAT and CDR2 as FQNNGV. Losses at the gene ends were 5 bases for V and 5 bases for J; bases not matched to a gene: 7. CDR3 size: 14 residues. The CDR3 protein is CASSLTGGGDEQYF. CDR3 bases: TGTGCCAGCAGCCTAACAGGGGGCGGGGACGAGCAGTACTTC.

This clonotype has just a few counts. The chain uses TRBV9 and TRBJ2-7; 9 nucleotides match TRBD2. The CDR3 length is 15 residues. Germline-derived CDR1 and CDR2 are SGDLS and YYNGEE. V was pared by 3 bases and J by 1 base, with 5 bases of the junction left unmatched. CDR3 residues: CASSETSGLSYEQYF. The CDR3 DNA reads as TGTGCCAGCAGCGAGACTAGCGGTTTATCCTACGAGCAGTACTTC. The whole variable domain, remainder taken from reference TRBV9 and TRBJ2-7, is DSGVTQTPKHLITATGQRVTLRCSPRSGDLSVYWYQQSLDQGLQFLIQYYNGEERAKGNILERFSAQQFPDLHSELNLSSLELGDSALYFCASSETSGLSYEQYFGPGTRLTVT.

This clonotype was counted ten times or more. This chain joins TRBV5-1 and TRBJ1-2; weak D call: TRBD1 (5 bases). Between the trimmed V and J ends, which lost 4 bases and 4 bases, there was a span of 11 bases. The CDR3 covers 13 residues. Looked up from germline, CDR1 is SGHRS and CDR2 is YFSETQ. The CDR3, as DNA: TGCGCCAGCAGCCAAGACAGTTCCTATGGCTACACCTTC. Protein: CASSQDSSYGYTF.

This clonotype was observed many times. The CDR3 protein is CASSPDRVADTQYF. In DNA form, the CDR3 reads TGCGCCAGCAGTCCCGACAGGGTGGCAGATACGCAGTATTTT. The V gene is TRBV5-1, the J gene TRBJ2-3, with 7 bases lining up with TRBD1. J lost 4 bases, V lost 5 bases, and 7 bases had no gene match. The germline CDR1 and CDR2 sequences are SGHRS and YFSETQ. CDR3 length equals 14 residues.

This clonotype was detected only a few times. At one end the junction does not follow the germline gene, possibly because of a read error. The rearrangement uses TRBV7-7 and TRBJ2-1; a possible D gene is TRBD1 (6 bases). The germline V gene has CDR1 SSHAT and CDR2 FNYEAQ (reference sequence). This CDR3 region has 16 residues. CDR3 in amino acids: CASSLGQWSSYNEQFF. In nucleotides, the CDR3 is TGTGCTAGCAGCCTGGGACAATGGAGCTCCTACAATGAGCAGTTCTTC. The variable domain in full, with the rest retrieved from reference TRBV7-7 and TRBJ2-1, is GAGVSQSPRYKVTKRGQDVTLRCDPISSHATLYWYQQALGQGPEFLTYFNYEAQPDKSGLPSDRFSAERPEGSISTLTIQRTEQRDSAMYRCASSLGQWSSYNEQFFGPGTRLTVL.

The table lists this clonotype with a few counts. The J gene is TRBJ1-1, the V gene TRBV11-2; possibly TRBD1 for D (6 bases). Per the germline V gene, CDR1 is SGHAT and CDR2 is FQNNGV. Deletions cut 5 bases from V and 0 bases from J, with 28 bases between. This CDR3 is 20 amino acids long. Here the CDR3 DNA reads TGTGCCAGCAGCCCCCACCCGGTGGGGGCCCCTTCCCCGTTGAACACTGAAGCTTTCTTT. This gives the protein CASSPHPVGAPSPLNTEAFF.

This clonotype occurred a few times. This chain links TRBV6-5 with TRBJ2-4; D remains ambiguous. Trimming removed 6 bases at V and 15 bases at J, with 15 bases between. The CDR3 contains 11 residues. Germline CDR1 and CDR2: MNHEY and SVGAGI. In nucleotides, the CDR3 is TGTGCCAGCAGGCTTGATAGGGCGCGGTACTTC. Translation: CASRLDRARYF.

The gene calls are TRBV7-9 and TRBJ1-4, with TRBD1 matching 8 bases. Germline CDR1 is SEHNR and CDR2 is FQNEAQ (reference sequence). V was clipped by 5 bases and J by 5 bases; unmatched bases: 13. The length of the CDR3 is 17 residues. Written as DNA, the CDR3 is TGTGCCAGCAGCCCCCGGGAAAGGACAGGGAGGAATGAAAAACTGTTTTTT. Its translation: CASSPRERTGRNEKLFF.

The rearrangement uses TRBV12-3 or TRBV12-4 and TRBJ1-1; D not resolved. V was pared by 3 bases and J by 2 bases, with 7 bases between. The CDR3 contains 13 residues. The CDR3 DNA is TGTGCCAGCAGTTTGGTTGCCAACACTGAAGCTTTCTTT. As protein: CASSLVANTEAFF.

This clonotype showed up just a few times. This chain links TRBV5-1 with TRBJ2-2; 9 nucleotides line up with TRBD2. CDR1 is SGHRS and CDR2 is YFSETQ in the germline V gene. Germline trimming cut 4 bases from V and 5 bases from J; bases unmatched to any gene: 9. This CDR3 comprises 16 residues. CDR3 loop: CASSPGVAGATGELFF. The CDR3 DNA follows: TGCGCCAGCAGCCCCGGGGTAGCGGGAGCTACCGGGGAGCTGTTTTTT.

On this clonotype itself: A read error is possible here, since a much larger clone lies one base away. The V and J genes are TRBV5-1 and TRBJ2-7; D might be TRBD1 (6 bases). The length of the CDR3 is 15 residues. The germline V gene encodes CDR1 SGHRS and CDR2 YFSETQ. Deletions cut 3 bases from V and 3 bases from J, with 16 bases between. CDR3 loop: CASSSSLTGIYEQYF. CDR3 bases: TGCGCCAGCAGCTCATCCCTGACAGGCATCTACGAGCAGTACTTC.

This clonotype was observed at least ten times. V and J are TRBV7-2 and TRBJ1-2; a possible D gene is TRBD1 (6 bases). This CDR3 has 15 amino acids. Germline CDR1 and CDR2: SGHTA and FQGNSA. Between the trimmed V and J ends, which lost 5 bases and 2 bases, there was a span of 15 bases. CDR3 amino acids: CASSPHGGGNYGYTF. The CDR3 DNA reads as TGTGCCAGCAGCCCTCATGGAGGGGGGAACTATGGCTACACCTTC.

The chain uses TRBV19 and TRBJ2-3; D is uncertain. Germline V gene data show CDR1 as LNHDA and CDR2 as SQIVND (reference sequence). This CDR3 contains 13 residues. V lost 5 bases and J 4 bases, leaving 10 bases between the germline ends. CDR3 nucleotide sequence: TGTGCCAGTAGTGAGCAGAAGTCAGATACGCAGTATTTT. Amino acids: CASSEQKSDTQYF.

The chain joins TRBV12-3 or TRBV12-4 to TRBJ2-7, with a tentative D call TRBD1 (6 bases). The CDR3 contains 16 residues. The V end was cut by 8 bases, the J end by 3 bases, with 23 bases between. CDR3 nucleotides: TGTGCCAGCTGTTGGGGCGTAAGGGACACTCTCTACGAGCAGTACTTC. Translating gives CASCWGVRDTLYEQYF.

This clonotype was seen more than once but under ten times. This chain uses TRBV12-3 or TRBV12-4 with TRBJ1-2, with D tentatively TRBD1 (6 bases). The CDR3 sequence is 13 residues long. V lost 5 bases and J lost 6, with 13 bases in between. The CDR3 nucleotides read TGTGCCAGCAGTAGCAGGGGTTTGGATGGCTACACCTTC. Encoded protein: CASSSRGLDGYTF.

In the case of this clonotype: It may be a read error: a sequence one base away is much more abundant. The chain combines TRBV10-3 with TRBJ2-2, with TRBD2 as a possible D gene (6 bases). The CDR3 spans 14 residues. Germline CDR1 reads ENHRY; CDR2 reads SYGVKD. In DNA, the CDR3 is TGTGCCATCAGTAGGACGGCGAACACCGGGGGGCTGTTTTTT. Translating gives CAISRTANTGGLFF.

This clonotype was seen ten or more times. This chain links TRBV2 with TRBJ1-5; D is uncertain. The CDR3 totals 14 residues. CDR1 is SNHLY and CDR2 is FYNNEI in the germline V gene. V lost 6 bases and J lost 7, with 16 bases in between. CDR3: CASRVGGEYQPQHF. DNA for the CDR3: TGTGCCAGCAGAGTTGGCGGGGAGTACCAGCCCCAGCATTTT.

This clonotype was seen a single time. A much larger clone is a single base away; this may be a read error. This chain uses TRBV20-1 with TRBJ2-7; D is unresolved. V was shortened by 7 bases and J by 6 bases, with 13 bases between the two germline ends. The CDR3 covers 11 residues. Looked up from germline, CDR1 is DFQATT and CDR2 is SNEGSKA (reference sequence). CDR3 protein: CSEVGFGEQYF. DNA of the CDR3: TGCAGTGAGGTAGGGTTCGGCGAGCAGTACTTC.

The table lists this clonotype with many counts. The chain links TRBV27 to TRBJ1-1; possible D gene TRBD1, 6 bases. The V end was cut by 7 bases, the J end by 1 base, with 19 bases between. The germline gives CDR1 MNHEY, CDR2 SMNVEV (reference sequence). The CDR3 is made up of 16 amino acids. The chain's CDR3 is CASTTPHRTENTEAFF. Here the CDR3 DNA reads TGTGCCAGCACCACCCCCCATCGGACAGAGAACACTGAAGCTTTCTTT.

The chain recombines TRBV2 with TRBJ1-2; 7 bases align to TRBD1. The ends lost 5 bases at V and 4 bases at J; junction bases unmatched: 7. Germline V gene data show CDR1 as SNHLY and CDR2 as FYNNEI. There are 14 residues in the CDR3. This CDR3 is CASSRDSHSYGYTF. The CDR3 DNA sequence: TGTGCCAGCAGTCGGGACAGCCATTCCTATGGCTACACCTTC.

The chain couples TRBV10-3 to TRBJ2-3, with TRBD2 matching 8 bases. This CDR3 is built from 16 residues. V lost 5 bases to trimming and J lost 7 bases; unmatched junction nucleotides: 14. Germline values: CDR1 ENHRY, CDR2 SYGVKD. The CDR3 protein is CAISFVAGKRPNTQYF. The CDR3 DNA is TGTGCCATCAGTTTTGTAGCGGGAAAAAGGCCTAATACGCAGTATTTT.

The rearrangement joins TRBV18 to TRBJ1-5, with 7 bases fitting TRBD1. Trimming took 5 bases from V and 14 from J; bases not matched to a gene: 12. Germline V gene data show CDR1 as KGHSH and CDR2 as LQKENI. The CDR3 runs to 13 residues. The CDR3 DNA sequence: TGTGCCAGCTCATTAGCGCCCACAGGGGTTAAGCATTTT. Protein sequence: CASSLAPTGVKHF.

This clonotype was recorded a few times. The V gene is TRBV7-3, the J gene TRBJ2-7; TRBD1 matches 9 bases. Germline lookup yields CDR1 SGHTA and CDR2 FQGTGA. V shed 5 bases, J shed 5 bases, and the junction held 10 bases outside the gene matches. This CDR3 spans 15 amino acids. CDR3 residues: CASSLSGTGSHEQYF. CDR3 DNA sequence: TGTGCCAGCAGCCTGTCCGGGACAGGGTCCCACGAGCAGTACTTC.

This clonotype was picked up many times. The rearrangement uses TRBV9 and TRBJ2-7; tentatively, D is TRBD2 (6 bases). CDR3 length: 13 residues. CDR1 is SGDLS, CDR2 YYNGEE, per germline. V lost 4 bases, J lost 7 bases, and 15 bases lay in between. In DNA form, the CDR3 reads TGTGCCAGCAGCCCGGGCGGGATCTGGGAGCAGTACTTC. This gives the protein CASSPGGIWEQYF.

This clonotype was detected only a few times. This chain uses TRBV18 with TRBJ1-5, with a tentative D call TRBD1 (5 bases). V was trimmed by 2 bases and J by 6 bases, leaving 11 bases between them. CDR1 and CDR2 (germline): KGHSH, LQKENI. This CDR3 is built from 14 residues. CDR3 sequence: CASSPGQGGQPQHF. As DNA, the CDR3 is TGTGCCAGCTCACCAGGGCAGGGTGGTCAGCCCCAGCATTTT.

This clonotype was detected many times. The chain combines TRBV6-4 with TRBJ2-3; TRBD2 is a possible D gene (6 bases). The CDR3 length is 15 residues. Germline CDR1 MRHNA, CDR2 SNTAGT. Trimming took off 3 bases at V and 1 base at J, with 11 bases between the two ends. The CDR3 coding sequence is TGTGCCAGCAGTGAGGGGGGAGGAGGCACAGATACGCAGTATTTT. This gives the protein CASSEGGGGTDTQYF.

This clonotype was seen repeatedly, ten times or more. This rearrangement joins TRBV5-1 to TRBJ2-7, with a possible D match to TRBD2 (5 bases). V lost 4 bases and J lost 0, with 11 bases in between. Germline lookup yields CDR1 SGHRS and CDR2 YFSETQ. The CDR3 has 14 residues. The CDR3 loop reads CASSPAGSSYEQYF. CDR3 in DNA: TGCGCCAGCAGCCCTGCGGGTAGCTCCTACGAGCAGTACTTC.

Ten or more counts support this clonotype. The gene calls are TRBV28 and TRBJ2-1, with D perhaps being TRBD1 or TRBD2 (5 bases each). Between the trimmed V and J ends, which lost 5 bases and 2 bases, there was a span of 10 bases. Germline lookup yields CDR1 MDHEN and CDR2 SYDVKM. There are 14 residues in the CDR3. The DNA for the CDR3 is TGTGCCAGCAGTATCCGGGGACCCTACAATGAGCAGTTCTTC. Its translation is CASSIRGPYNEQFF.

This sequence joins TRBV11-3 and TRBJ2-2; weak D call: TRBD2 (6 bases). The CDR3 has 16 amino acids. V was pared by 5 bases and J by 5 bases, with 18 bases between. Germline CDR1 is SGHNT and CDR2 is YENEEA. The CDR3 is CASSPGLTGGTGELFF. CDR3 coding DNA: TGTGCCAGCAGCCCAGGACTAACCGGGGGTACCGGGGAGCTGTTTTTT.